Presented here are 19 T cell receptor beta chains from one specimen sequenced in a study of identical twins. TCRdb ran MiXCR on the 5' RACE reads and lists one entry per CDR3 protein. The table records fewer than 250,000 distinct CDR3 sequences, roughly 7.5% of them present only once. This same sample was also part of a study on yellow fever vaccine responses in identical twins.

Sequencing was done on a sample of CD8+ T cells sorted from blood. These receptors all stem from a woman younger than 30 in good health.

The CDR3 spells CASSSPGRTGGFTEAFF. Here the CDR3 DNA reads TGTGCCAGCAGCTCACCCGGGAGGACAGGGGGCTTTACTGAAGCTTTCTTT. The V call is TRBV7-9, the J call TRBJ1-1; TRBD1 aligns across 11 bases. The V gene's germline CDR1 is SEHNR and CDR2 FQNEAQ (reference sequence). The length of the CDR3 is 17 residues. The ends lost 4 bases at V and 5 bases at J; junction bases unmatched: 12. Full variable domain (rest looked up from reference TRBV7-9 and TRBJ1-1): DTGVSQNPRHKITKRGQNVTFRCDPISEHNRLYWYRQTLGQGPEFLTYFQNEAQLEKSRLLSDRFSAERPKGSFSTLEIQRTEQGDSAMYLCASSSPGRTGGFTEAFFGQGTRLTVV.

The gene calls are TRBV7-9 and TRBJ1-3; the D is unclear. Germline CDR1 and CDR2: SEHNR and FQNEAQ (reference sequence). CDR3 length: 14 residues. Trimming removed 1 base from V and 8 bases from J, with 12 bases in between. As DNA, the CDR3 is TGTGCCAGCAGCTTAGTGGGAAAAGGGCACACCATATATTTT. Translated, it gives CASSLVGKGHTIYF. The full variable domain, completed using reference TRBV7-9 and TRBJ1-3, is DTGVSQNPRHKITKRGQNVTFRCDPISEHNRLYWYRQTLGQGPEFLTYFQNEAQLEKSRLLSDRFSAERPKGSFSTLEIQRTEQGDSAMYLCASSLVGKGHTIYFGEGSWLTVV.

The chain's CDR3 is CSVEGPGLVYEQYF. CDR3 sequence (DNA): TGCAGCGTTGAAGGACCCGGACTAGTGTACGAGCAGTACTTC. V usage is TRBV29-1 and J usage is TRBJ2-7; 7 bases match TRBD2. Germline V gene lookup returns CDR1 SQVTM and CDR2 ANQGSEA. J lost 4 bases, V lost 1 base, and 7 bases had no gene match. The length of the CDR3 is 14 residues.

The rearrangement uses TRBV12-3 or TRBV12-4 and TRBJ1-1; D is undetermined. The CDR3 is 15 residues long. V was pared by 4 bases and J by 3 bases, with 15 bases between. DNA of the CDR3: TGTGCCAGCAGTTCCGGGTCGGGGTTGCACACTGAAGCTTTCTTT. As protein: CASSSGSGLHTEAFF.

Only a few counts were recorded for this clonotype. The chain joins TRBV13 to TRBJ2-2, with 8 bases fitting TRBD1. The CDR3 runs 16 residues. Germline CDR1 and CDR2: PRHDT and FYEKMQ (reference sequence). V lost 5 bases, J lost 4 bases, and 9 bases stayed unmatched. CDR3 nucleotide sequence: TGTGCCAGCAGCCCAGACAGGGGTAGCGGCACCGGGGAGCTGTTTTTT. It is translated as CASSPDRGSGTGELFF. Full variable domain (outside the CDR3, taken from reference TRBV13 and TRBJ2-2): AAGVIQSPRHLIKEKRETATLKCYPIPRHDTVYWYQQGPGQDPQFLISFYEKMQSDKGSIPDRFSAQQFSDYHSELNMSSLELGDSALYFCASSPDRGSGTGELFFGEGSRLTVL.

With regard to this clonotype: One junction end does not reproduce the germline sequence, and a read error may be involved. This chain uses TRBV7-9 with TRBJ2-1, with D possibly matching TRBD2 (5 bases). Germline V gene lookup returns CDR1 SEHNR and CDR2 FQNEAQ (reference sequence). The CDR3 sequence is 15 residues long. The CDR3 loop is CASCFGGLPYNEQFF. For the CDR3, the DNA is TGTGCCAGCTGCTTCGGCGGGTTACCCTACAATGAGCAGTTCTTC.

The rearrangement joins TRBV6-1 to TRBJ2-1, with 9 bases identical to TRBD1. J was trimmed by 4 bases and V by 3 bases; bases with no gene match: 7. This CDR3 region has 16 residues. The germline V gene encodes CDR1 MNHNS and CDR2 SASEGT. The CDR3 here is CASSEPRDRDYNEQFF. CDR3 DNA sequence: TGTGCCAGCAGTGAGCCGAGGGACAGGGATTACAATGAGCAGTTCTTC.

This clonotype was seen ten or more times. The genes are TRBV27 and TRBJ2-3, with TRBD2 identical over 7 bases. V gave up 4 bases and J gave up 2 bases; unmatched junction bases: 6. The CDR3 consists of 15 residues. The V gene's germline CDR1 is MNHEY and CDR2 SMNVEV (reference sequence). CDR3 bases: TGTGCCAGCAGTTATTATGCGGGAGTCACAGATACGCAGTATTTT. As protein: CASSYYAGVTDTQYF.

The table lists this clonotype with many counts. A junction boundary mismatches the germline segment, possibly from a read error. This chain uses TRBV12-3 or TRBV12-4 with TRBJ2-7, with D possibly TRBD2 on 5 matching bases. The CDR3 is made up of 13 amino acids. In DNA, the CDR3 is TGTGCCAGCAGTTTGGACTGGTCCTCCGAGCAGTACTTC. Protein: CASSLDWSSEQYF.

This rearrangement joins TRBV27 to TRBJ2-7; a weak D match, TRBD2 (6 bases). Trimming shortened V by 4 bases and J by 6 bases, and 13 bases separated the two germline ends. Per the germline V gene, CDR1 is MNHEY and CDR2 is SMNVEV (reference sequence). CDR3 length equals 13 residues. As DNA, the CDR3 is TGTGCCAGCAGTTCAAGGAGGGTGATCGAGCAGTACGTC. It translates to CASSSRRVIEQYV.

This clonotype appeared many times. The rearrangement joins TRBV4-1 to TRBJ2-3; TRBD1 agrees at 10 bases. The junction had 6 bases not matched to a gene; V was cut back by 3 bases and J by 6 bases. CDR3 length: 15 amino acids. Germline lookup yields CDR1 MGHRA and CDR2 YSYEKL. The CDR3 DNA reads as TGCGCCAGCAGCCATCAGACAGGGGGCATGGATACGCAGTATTTT. Amino acid sequence: CASSHQTGGMDTQYF.

There are a few counts of this clonotype. This sequence joins TRBV7-2 and TRBJ1-6; no reliable D call. From germline, CDR1 is SGHTA and CDR2 FQGNSA. Trimming cost V 3 bases and J 9 bases, with 6 bases left between them. The CDR3 is 12 residues long. Here the CDR3 DNA reads TGTGCCAGCAGCTTCTCAGCTTCACCCCTCCACTTT. Translated: CASSFSASPLHF.

This clonotype was observed a handful of times. This chain joins TRBV20-1 and TRBJ2-7, with D perhaps matching TRBD2 (6 bases). V gave up 1 base and J gave up 2 bases, with 18 bases separating them. This CDR3 is built from 16 residues. From germline, CDR1 is DFQATT and CDR2 SNEGSKA (reference sequence). The CDR3 DNA follows: TGCAGTGCTAGAGTCCCCGCGTCTAGCGCCGCCTACGAGCAGTACTTC. This sequence encodes CSARVPASSAAYEQYF.

This clonotype was counted many times. V usage is TRBV7-9 and J usage is TRBJ2-2; TRBD2 agrees at 7 bases. The CDR3 is made up of 16 amino acids. Germline CDR1 SEHNR, CDR2 FQNEAQ (reference sequence). Germline trimming cut 3 bases from V and 6 bases from J; bases unmatched to any gene: 10. CDR3 sequence reads: CASSFWDYNFPGELFF. The CDR3 DNA is TGTGCCAGCAGCTTTTGGGACTACAATTTCCCCGGGGAGCTGTTTTTT.

This clonotype was seen many times. The V call is TRBV10-3, the J call TRBJ2-1, with 11 bases fitting TRBD2. The CDR3 consists of 16 residues. V lost 2 bases, J lost 9 bases, and 9 bases stayed unmatched. CDR1 and CDR2 (germline): ENHRY, SYGVKD. In nucleotides, the CDR3 is TGTGCCATCAGTGAGAGGACTAGCGGGTACCAGGCTGAGCAGTTCTTC. It yields the protein CAISERTSGYQAEQFF.

This clonotype was picked up many times. Here the CDR3 reads CASIGETQYF. The CDR3 coding sequence is TGTGCCAGCATCGGAGAGACCCAGTACTTC. This chain uses TRBV2 with TRBJ2-5; D remains unclear. CDR1 SNHLY and CDR2 FYNNEI come from the germline V gene. V was trimmed by 7 bases and J by 4 bases, leaving 4 bases between them. The CDR3 sequence is 10 residues long.

The rearrangement joins TRBV25-1 to TRBJ1-1; no firm D call. CDR1 and CDR2 from the germline V gene are MGHDK and SYGVNS. The CDR3 is made up of 15 amino acids. V lost 2 bases, J lost 6 bases, and 16 bases lay in between. This chain's CDR3 is CASSEPGPAGSEAFF. DNA for the CDR3: TGTGCCAGCAGTGAACCCGGACCAGCGGGGTCTGAAGCTTTCTTT.

This clonotype was counted at least ten times. J is TRBJ1-4 and V is TRBV27, with TRBD1 matching 7 bases. The germline V gene encodes CDR1 MNHEY and CDR2 SMNVEV (reference sequence). This CDR3 comprises 11 residues. The V gene end was trimmed by 3 bases and the J gene end by 15 bases; junction bases not matched to a gene: 4. CDR3 region: CASSFGQEVFF. CDR3 nucleotide sequence: TGTGCCAGCAGTTTTGGACAGGAGGTGTTTTTT. Complete variable domain (other parts from reference TRBV27 and TRBJ1-4): EAQVTQNPRYLITVTGKKLTVTCSQNMNHEYMSWYRQDPGLGLRQIYYSMNVEVTDKGDVPEGYKVSRKEKRNFPLILESPSPNQTSLYFCASSFGQEVFFGSGTQLSVL.

The rearrangement links TRBV2 to TRBJ2-5, with unresolved D. The germline V and J ends were trimmed by 6 bases and 0 bases, with 11 bases remaining between them. Germline CDR1 SNHLY, CDR2 FYNNEI. The CDR3 covers 14 residues. CDR3 nucleotides: TGTGCCAGCAGGGCTGGGCTGTACCAAGAGACCCAGTACTTC. Translation: CASRAGLYQETQYF.